A selection of T cell receptor beta chains follows, all from one sample in a study of blood T cell repertoires in COVID-19. Data came from immunoSEQ multiplex PCR; TCRdb stores just in-frame clones and leaves some out. The sample holds 100,000 to 130,000 clones, more than 70% seen once. Material for sequencing was peripheral blood. The source is a man aged 45-60 years with active or convalescent COVID-19. Both conserved end residues are part of each CDR3. D genes are given only for firm matches. Size is stated for part of the rows, as once, few or many counts, or as a class when the clone is expanded.

V gene	CDR3 length	J gene	D gene	clone size	CDR3 protein	CDR3 DNA
TRBV5-8	17	TRBJ2-6	TRBD2	NA	CASSFGLEKAGANVLTF	TGTGCCAGCAGCTTCGGACTAGAAAAGGCTGGGGCCAACGTCCTGACTTTC
TRBV19	11	TRBJ1-2	NA	NA	CASSNGQPYTF	TGTGCCAGTAGTAACGGACAACCCTACACCTTC
TRBV5-1	16	TRBJ1-2	NA	few	CASSLFGNNDPFGYTF	TGCGCCAGCAGCTTGTTCGGGAACAATGACCCCTTTGGCTACACCTTC
TRBV11-2	16	TRBJ1-2	NA	NA	CASSLVAGEYNYGYTF	TGTGCCAGCAGCTTAGTGGCAGGGGAGTATAACTATGGCTACACCTTC
TRBV11-3	15	TRBJ1-4	TRBD1	once	CASSSGQTTNEKLFF	TGTGCCAGCAGCTCGGGACAGACAACTAATGAAAAACTGTTTTTT
TRBV19	13	TRBJ2-5	NA	NA	CASSILLRETQYF	TGTGCCAGTAGTATTTTACTACGGGAGACCCAGTACTTC
TRBV19	16	TRBJ2-7	TRBD2	NA	CASSGVGGTNSYEQYF	TGTGCCAGTAGTGGCGTGGGGGGGACCAACTCCTACGAGCAGTACTTC
TRBV27	15	TRBJ2-7	TRBD1	NA	CASSLRQGVSYEQYF	TGTGCCAGCAGCCTCCGACAGGGAGTCTCCTACGAGCAGTACTTC
TRBV7-8	16	TRBJ1-4	NA	NA	CASSLGLAPVNEKLFF	TGTGCCAGCAGCTTAGGTTTAGCACCGGTTAATGAAAAACTGTTTTTT
TRBV28	15	TRBJ1-2	TRBD1	NA	CASSPGGGVIYGYTF	TGTGCCAGCAGCCCTGGAGGGGGCGTTATCTATGGCTACACCTTC
TRBV7-2	13	TRBJ2-1	NA	once	CASSYRGGSEQFF	TGTGCCAGCAGCTATAGAGGTGGTTCTGAGCAGTTCTTC
TRBV2	13	TRBJ2-7	NA	once	CASSEGLGYEQYF	TGTGCCAGCAGTGAAGGACTTGGGTACGAGCAGTACTTC
TRBV5-4	20	TRBJ2-1	TRBD2	NA	CASSFGLAGGGVRRGNEQFF	TGTGCCAGCAGCTTCGGACTAGCGGGAGGGGGGGTCCGCCGAGGAAATGAGCAGTTCTTC
TRBV6-5	13	TRBJ2-5	NA	NA	CASSDRRGETQYF	TGTGCCAGCAGCGACAGGAGAGGAGAGACCCAGTACTTC
TRBV29-1	11	TRBJ1-2	TRBD1	NA	CSVDTGARYTF	TGCAGCGTTGACACAGGGGCCCGTTACACCTTC
TRBV24-1	13	TRBJ2-7	TRBD2	once	CATSDSGRAGQYF	TGTGCCACCAGTGATAGCGGGAGGGCCGGGCAGTACTTC
TRBV7-8	13	TRBJ1-5	NA	once	CASSLKGNQPQHF	TGTGCCAGCAGCTTAAAGGGGAATCAGCCCCAGCATTTT
TRBV28	14	TRBJ1-1	TRBD1	NA	CASSSYRGTTEAFF	TGTGCCAGCAGTTCATACAGGGGGACCACTGAAGCTTTCTTT
TRBV2	16	TRBJ1-2	TRBD1	NA	CASSEGQGEANYGYTF	TGTGCCAGCAGTGAAGGACAGGGAGAAGCTAACTATGGCTACACCTTC